The clone carrying this T cell receptor beta chain was recorded once. This sample stems from a study of blood T cell repertoires in COVID-19. Study-level information: Specimens from acute and convalescent COVID-19 originated in the United States, Italy and Spain. T cells, B-cell-depleted T cells, or PBMCs provided the cDNA or gDNA that served as material.

Trimming cost V 3 bases and J 4 bases, with 7 bases left between them. The V gene's germline CDR1 is KGHSH and CDR2 LQKENI. CDR3 length: 13 amino acids. The authors' processing: The assay estimated nucleated cells by amplifying reference gene primers. Assay used: immunoSEQ multiplex PCR; TCRdb lists only in-frame clones, some missing. The DNA gave D and trimming, while V, J and clone size come from that table. The repertoire has roughly 140,000 clones, roughly 80% of them found once; the top ten carry around 10%. Specimen: peripheral blood. The chain carries TRBV18 and TRBJ2-1, with D perhaps TRBD2 (6 bases). The receptor was derived from a woman older than 75 in a cohort sampled during active or convalescent COVID-19. The CDR3 loop reads CASSPRGYNEQFF. CDR3 in DNA: TGTGCCAGCTCACCGCGGGGATACAATGAGCAGTTCTTC.